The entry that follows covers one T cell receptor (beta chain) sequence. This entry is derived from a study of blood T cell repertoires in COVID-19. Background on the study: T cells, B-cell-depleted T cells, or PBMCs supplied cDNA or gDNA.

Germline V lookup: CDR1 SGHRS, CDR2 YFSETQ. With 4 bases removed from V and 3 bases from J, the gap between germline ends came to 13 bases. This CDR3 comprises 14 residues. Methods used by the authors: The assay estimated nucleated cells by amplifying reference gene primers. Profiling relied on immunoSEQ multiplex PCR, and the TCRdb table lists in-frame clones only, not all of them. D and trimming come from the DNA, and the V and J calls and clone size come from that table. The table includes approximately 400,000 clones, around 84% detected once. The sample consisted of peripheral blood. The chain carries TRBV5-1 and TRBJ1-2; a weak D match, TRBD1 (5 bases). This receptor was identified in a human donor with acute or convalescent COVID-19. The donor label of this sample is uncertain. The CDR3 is CASSPAGGYYGYTF. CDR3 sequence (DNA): TGCGCCAGCAGCCCCGCGGGGGGGTACTATGGCTACACCTTC.